Given below is one T cell receptor beta chain in context. Its specificity is unknown. These data originate in a study of PD-1 blockade in mismatch repair-deficient tumors. Findings and limits, study-wide: Rapid post-treatment expansion, then contraction, generally preceding radiologic response, marked tumor-resident clones.

V lost 5 bases to trimming and J lost 3 bases, with 12 bases between them. The CDR3 has 14 residues. From germline, CDR1 is SGHTA and CDR2 FQGNSA. Clones were sequenced by immunoSEQ multiplex PCR, and TCRdb holds only the in-frame ones, with some missing. The data contain 76,000 or so clones, roughly 80% of them singletons. This chain uses TRBV7-2 with TRBJ2-3; D possibly corresponds to TRBD2 (6 bases). The material sequenced was peripheral blood, taken 44 weeks after starting pembrolizumab. The receptor's source is an adult with mismatch repair-deficient cancer. Here the CDR3 DNA reads TGTGCCAGCAGCCACGGGAGTCCGACAGATACGCAGTATTTT. Translation gives CASSHGSPTDTQYF.